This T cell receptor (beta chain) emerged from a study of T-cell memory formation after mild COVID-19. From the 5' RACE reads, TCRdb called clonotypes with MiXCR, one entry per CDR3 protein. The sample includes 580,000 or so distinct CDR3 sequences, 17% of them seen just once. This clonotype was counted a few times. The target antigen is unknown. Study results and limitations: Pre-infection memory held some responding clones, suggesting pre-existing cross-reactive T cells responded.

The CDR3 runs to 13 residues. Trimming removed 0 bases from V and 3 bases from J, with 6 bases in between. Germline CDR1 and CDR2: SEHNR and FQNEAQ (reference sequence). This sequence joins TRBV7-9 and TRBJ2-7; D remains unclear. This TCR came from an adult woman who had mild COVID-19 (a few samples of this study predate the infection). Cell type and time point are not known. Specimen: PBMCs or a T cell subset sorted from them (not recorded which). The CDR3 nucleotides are TGTGCCAGCAGCTTAGCCAGGAACTACGAGCAGTACTTC. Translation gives CASSLARNYEQYF.